One sample yielded the 26 T cell receptor beta chains listed below, sequenced in a study of control samples from healthy donors and cancer patients. Assay used: immunoSEQ multiplex PCR; TCRdb lists only in-frame clones, some missing. The table has 70,000 to 95,000 clones, over 75% seen once. Material: blood. The source of these receptors is a man aged 45-60 years in good health.

The chain carries TRBV7-9 and TRBJ1-6; no reliable D call. V shed 6 bases and J shed 14 bases, with 14 bases lying between them. The CDR3 sequence is 12 residues long. CDR1 and CDR2 from the germline V gene are SEHNR and FQNEAQ (reference sequence). The CDR3 region is CASSSVLSALHF. The CDR3 DNA is TGTGCCAGCAGTTCAGTTCTTTCCGCCCTCCACTTT.

The CDR3 sequence is CASSLADAQYF. The CDR3 DNA follows: TGTGCCAGCAGCTTAGCAGACGCGCAGTATTTT. V and J are TRBV11-3 and TRBJ2-3; D remains unclear. The CDR3 has 11 amino acids. The V and J ends lost 1 base and 10 bases respectively, with 6 bases between them. Per the germline V gene, CDR1 is SGHNT and CDR2 is YENEEA. The full variable domain, rest sourced from reference TRBV11-3 and TRBJ2-3, is EAGVVQSPRYKIIEKKQPVAFWCNPISGHNTLYWYLQNLGQGPELLIRYENEEAVDDSQLPKDRFSAERLKGVDSTLKIQPAELGDSAVYLCASSLADAQYFGPGTRLTVL.

J is TRBJ1-1 and V is TRBV4-3, with 10 bases lining up with TRBD1. V lost 3 bases and J lost 6; bases outside the gene matches: 7. CDR1 is LGHNA, CDR2 YSLEER, per germline. CDR3 length: 15 residues. The CDR3: CASSQETGGYAEAFF. In nucleotides, the CDR3 is TGCGCCAGCAGCCAGGAGACAGGGGGCTACGCTGAAGCTTTCTTT.

Only one count was recorded for this clone. This chain connects TRBV4-2 to TRBJ2-1, with a weak D call TRBD2 (6 bases). This CDR3 has 13 amino acids. Germline V gene lookup returns CDR1 LGHNA and CDR2 YNFKEQ. V lost 5 bases and J 7 bases, leaving 12 bases between the germline ends. The DNA for the CDR3 is TGTGCCAGCAGCGGAGAGGGGAGGAATGAGCAGTTCTTC. This translates into CASSGEGRNEQFF.

The rearrangement joins TRBV9 to TRBJ1-3; D is possibly TRBD1 (5 bases). CDR1 is SGDLS and CDR2 is YYNGEE in the germline V gene. Between the trimmed V and J ends, which lost 4 bases and 4 bases, there was a span of 15 bases. This CDR3 is built from 15 residues. The CDR3: CASSPWGGAGNTIYF. CDR3 DNA: TGTGCCAGCAGCCCCTGGGGAGGGGCAGGAAACACCATATATTTT.

This sequence joins TRBV7-2 and TRBJ2-1; a weak D match, TRBD2 (5 bases). The germline V gene has CDR1 SGHTA and CDR2 FQGNSA. Trimming pared 3 bases from V and 4 bases from J, leaving 7 bases between. The CDR3 runs to 13 residues. The chain's CDR3 is CASSLDLYNEQFF. The CDR3 coding sequence is TGTGCCAGCAGCTTGGACTTATACAATGAGCAGTTCTTC. Drawing the rest from reference TRBV7-2 and TRBJ2-1, the complete variable domain is GAGVSQSPSNKVTEKGKDVELRCDPISGHTALYWYRQSLGQGLEFLIYFQGNSAPDKSGLPSDRFSAERTGGSVSTLTIQRTQQEDSAVYLCASSLDLYNEQFFGPGTRLTVL.

The CDR3 DNA is TGTGCCAGTAGTATTTGGGGCAGAGCCGGGAATTCACCCCTCCACTTT. This encodes CASSIWGRAGNSPLHF. The chain uses TRBV19 and TRBJ1-6, with D possibly being TRBD1 (5 bases). Germline values: CDR1 LNHDA, CDR2 SQIVND (reference sequence). Trimming stripped 3 bases from V and 7 bases from J, with 16 bases between. The CDR3 totals 16 residues. Together with reference TRBV19 and TRBJ1-6, the CDR3 gives the full variable domain: DGGITQSPKYLFRKEGQNVTLSCEQNLNHDAMYWYRQDPGQGLRLIYYSQIVNDFQKGDIAEGYSVSREKKESFPLTVTSAQKNPTAFYLCASSIWGRAGNSPLHFGNGTRLTVT.

The genes are TRBV7-2 and TRBJ2-1; 7 bases fit TRBD2. Germline lookup yields CDR1 SGHTA and CDR2 FQGNSA. There are 13 residues in the CDR3. V trimming: 2 bases; J trimming: 8 bases; junction bases outside the gene matches: 3. CDR3 in DNA: TGTGCCAGCAGCTTAATGGGGGGGGATGAGCAGTTCTTC. Amino acids: CASSLMGGDEQFF.

The rearrangement joins TRBV3-1 (or the pseudogene TRBV3-2) to TRBJ2-5; possible D gene TRBD1, 5 bases. This CDR3 region has 12 residues. Trimming removed 3 bases from V and 8 bases from J, with 10 bases in between. From germline, CDR1 is LGHDT and CDR2 YNNKEL (reference sequence). The CDR3 reads CASSQDKRTQYF. CDR3 DNA: TGTGCCAGCAGCCAGGACAAGAGAACCCAGTACTTC.

The chain has TRBV24-1 and TRBJ2-7, with 8 positions matching TRBD2. This CDR3 spans 14 amino acids. In germline, CDR1 is KGHDR, CDR2 SFDVKD. The V and J ends lost 12 bases and 4 bases, in that order; junction bases with no gene match: 13. The CDR3 is CARGGGGSDYEQYV. Here the CDR3 DNA reads TGTGCCCGGGGGGGCGGGGGATCAGATTACGAGCAGTACGTC.

The V call is TRBV6-2 or TRBV6-3, the J call TRBJ1-2, with a tentative D call TRBD1 (6 bases). The germline V and J ends were trimmed by 0 bases and 2 bases, with 13 bases remaining between them. In germline, CDR1 is MNHEY, CDR2 SVGEGT. CDR3 length equals 16 residues. CDR3 coding DNA: TGTGCCAGCAGTTACTCCGGGGGCCTATTGAACTATGGCTACACCTTC. The encoded protein is CASSYSGGLLNYGYTF.

The V call is TRBV5-1, the J call TRBJ2-5, with D hard to call. Trimming stripped 0 bases from V and 5 bases from J, with 2 bases between. Germline lookup yields CDR1 SGHRS and CDR2 YFSETQ. The CDR3 contains 11 residues. This CDR3 is CASSLVETQYF. In DNA, the CDR3 is TGCGCCAGCAGCTTGGTGGAGACCCAGTACTTC.

J is TRBJ1-3 and V is TRBV9; a possible D gene is TRBD1 (6 bases). Trimming cost V 0 bases and J 0 bases, with 16 bases left between them. The CDR3 length is 18 residues. Per germline, CDR1 SGDLS and CDR2 YYNGEE. CDR3 bases: TGTGCCAGCAGCGTAGGGGTTCCGGGACACAGCTCTGGAAACACCATATATTTT. Protein sequence: CASSVGVPGHSSGNTIYF.

This clone is medium-sized (0.01 to 0.1%) in the sample. The V call is TRBV2, the J call TRBJ1-1, with D perhaps TRBD1 (6 bases). The CDR3 is made up of 12 amino acids. Trimming cost V 10 bases and J 4 bases, with 13 bases left between them. CDR1 is SNHLY, CDR2 FYNNEI, per germline. The CDR3 sequence is CAKQGWGTEAFF. The CDR3, as DNA: TGTGCCAAACAGGGATGGGGCACTGAAGCTTTCTTT.

The J gene is TRBJ1-2, the V gene TRBV2; D is unclear. The CDR3 has 12 amino acids. In germline, CDR1 is SNHLY, CDR2 FYNNEI. The V gene lost 0 bases and the J gene lost 3 bases, with 2 bases spanning the gap. The CDR3 nucleotides read TGTGCCAGCAGTGAAGCCTACTATGGCTACACCTTC. As protein: CASSEAYYGYTF.

This clone was observed a handful of times. This CDR3 reads CSVALNGGYTF. Written as DNA, the CDR3 is TGCAGCGTTGCCCTTAACGGGGGCTACACCTTC. The rearrangement joins TRBV29-1 to TRBJ1-2; D remains unclear. The CDR3 consists of 11 residues. The V end was cut by 4 bases, the J end by 8 bases, with 11 bases between. Germline CDR1 and CDR2: SQVTM and ANQGSEA.

This chain uses TRBV5-8 with TRBJ1-1; D remains ambiguous. The V gene's germline CDR1 is SGHTS and CDR2 YDEGEE. V gave up 0 bases and J gave up 6 bases, with 9 bases separating them. This CDR3 comprises 13 residues. The CDR3: CASSLAFGAEAFF. DNA for the CDR3: TGTGCCAGCAGCTTGGCCTTCGGGGCTGAAGCTTTCTTT.

The chain couples TRBV29-1 to TRBJ2-5; TRBD1 aligns across 7 bases. The ends lost 5 bases at V and 5 bases at J; junction bases unmatched: 8. The CDR3 loop spans 13 amino acids. The germline CDR1 and CDR2 sequences are SQVTM and ANQGSEA. The CDR3 reads CSVSRQGGETQYF. CDR3 DNA: TGCAGCGTTTCTCGACAGGGCGGGGAGACCCAGTACTTC. Full variable domain (outside the CDR3, taken from reference TRBV29-1 and TRBJ2-5): SAVISQKPSRDICQRGTSLTIQCQVDSQVTMMFWYRQQPGQSLTLIATANQGSEATYESGFVIDKFPISRPNLTFSTLTVSNMSPEDSSIYLCSVSRQGGETQYFGPGTRLLVL.

The rearrangement joins TRBV10-3 to TRBJ2-7; D gene unclear. There are 11 residues in the CDR3. Deletions cut 3 bases from V and 2 bases from J, with 2 bases between. Germline V gene data show CDR1 as ENHRY and CDR2 as SYGVKD. CDR3 amino acids: CAISDTYEQYV. The CDR3 DNA sequence: TGTGCCATCAGTGACACCTACGAGCAGTACGTC.

V usage is TRBV11-2 and J usage is TRBJ1-5; 8 nucleotides line up with TRBD1. CDR1 SGHAT and CDR2 FQNNGV come from the germline V gene. V lost 5 bases, J lost 5 bases, and 11 bases stayed unmatched. CDR3 length equals 16 residues. CDR3 in amino acids: CASSPGGRGRYQPQHF. The CDR3 bases are TGTGCCAGCAGCCCGGGGGGCAGGGGGCGATATCAGCCCCAGCATTTT.

In its sample, this clone was seen once. The chain combines TRBV7-3 with TRBJ2-3, with D possibly matching TRBD2 (5 bases). CDR1 is SGHTA and CDR2 is FQGTGA in the germline V gene. Trimming removed 2 bases at V and 1 base at J, with 10 bases between. CDR3 length: 15 residues. The CDR3 sequence is CASSLGVGGTDTQYF. CDR3 bases: TGTGCCAGCAGCTTAGGGGTCGGGGGCACAGATACGCAGTATTTT. Based on the CDR3 plus reference TRBV7-3 and TRBJ2-3, the full variable domain is GAGVSQTPSNKVTEKGKYVELRCDPISGHTALYWYRQSLGQGPEFLIYFQGTGAADDSGLPNDRFFAVRPEGSVSTLKIQRTERGDSAVYLCASSLGVGGTDTQYFGPGTRLTVL.

The chain carries TRBV27 and TRBJ1-2; D perhaps matches TRBD1 (6 bases). V dropped 6 bases and J dropped 8 bases, with 16 bases sitting between them. The CDR3 is made up of 13 amino acids. Per the germline V gene, CDR1 is MNHEY and CDR2 is SMNVEV (reference sequence). CDR3 sequence reads: CASSSRGPSGYTF. The CDR3 DNA reads TGTGCCAGCAGCTCTCGGGGGCCCAGCGGCTACACCTTC.

V is TRBV4-3 and J is TRBJ2-7, with a tentative D call TRBD2 (6 bases). CDR1 LGHNA and CDR2 YSLEER come from the germline V gene. The CDR3 has 17 amino acids. V gave up 0 bases and J gave up 2 bases, with 17 bases separating them. CDR3 DNA sequence: TGCGCCAGCAGCCAAGAATTCCTAAGGTCGGGAGCCTACGAGCAGTACTTC. Protein: CASSQEFLRSGAYEQYF.

The rearrangement uses TRBV4-1 and TRBJ1-3; no clear D. From germline, CDR1 is MGHRA and CDR2 YSYEKL. This CDR3 has 16 residues. V lost 1 base and J lost 0, with 10 bases in between. Here the CDR3 DNA reads TGCGCCAGCAGCCAAGTAGCGGGAGTCTCTGGAAACACCATATATTTT. It yields the protein CASSQVAGVSGNTIYF.

Comment on this clone: One end of the junction does not line up with germline, which may come from a read error. The gene calls are TRBV4-1 and TRBJ2-2, with 9 bases that match TRBD2. Germline CDR1 reads MGHRA; CDR2 reads YSYEKL. The length of the CDR3 is 15 residues. This CDR3 is CASSQAGGTTGELFF. The DNA of the CDR3 is TGCGCCAGCAGTCAAGCGGGAGGAACCACCGGGGAGCTGTTTTTT.

The chain uses TRBV29-1 and TRBJ2-2; no firm D call. The germline V and J ends were trimmed by 0 bases and 6 bases, with 8 bases remaining between them. There are 13 residues in the CDR3. Germline V gives CDR1 SQVTM, CDR2 ANQGSEA. CDR3: CSVEDVKAGELFF. The CDR3 DNA reads TGCAGCGTTGAAGATGTGAAGGCCGGGGAGCTGTTTTTT.